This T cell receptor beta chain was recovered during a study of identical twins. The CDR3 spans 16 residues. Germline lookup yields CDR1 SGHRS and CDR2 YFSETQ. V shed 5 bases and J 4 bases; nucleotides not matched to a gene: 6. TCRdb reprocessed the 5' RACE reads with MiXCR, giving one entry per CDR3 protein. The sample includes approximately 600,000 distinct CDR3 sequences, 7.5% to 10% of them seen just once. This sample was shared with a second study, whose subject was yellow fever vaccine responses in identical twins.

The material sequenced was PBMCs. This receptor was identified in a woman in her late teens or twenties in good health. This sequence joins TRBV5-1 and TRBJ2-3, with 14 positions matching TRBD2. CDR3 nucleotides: TGCGCCAGCAGACCGGGGACTAGCGGGAGCGCAGATACGCAGTATTTT. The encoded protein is CASRPGTSGSADTQYF.